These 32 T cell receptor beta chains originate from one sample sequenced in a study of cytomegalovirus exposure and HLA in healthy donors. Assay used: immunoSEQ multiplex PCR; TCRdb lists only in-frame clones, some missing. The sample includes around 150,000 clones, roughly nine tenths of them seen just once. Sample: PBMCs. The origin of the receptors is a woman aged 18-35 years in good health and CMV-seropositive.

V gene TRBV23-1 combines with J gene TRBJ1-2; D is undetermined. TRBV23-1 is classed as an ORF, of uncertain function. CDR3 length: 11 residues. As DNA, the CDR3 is TGCGTCGCCCCGGGATACCATGGCTACACCTTC. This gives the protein CVAPGYHGYTF.

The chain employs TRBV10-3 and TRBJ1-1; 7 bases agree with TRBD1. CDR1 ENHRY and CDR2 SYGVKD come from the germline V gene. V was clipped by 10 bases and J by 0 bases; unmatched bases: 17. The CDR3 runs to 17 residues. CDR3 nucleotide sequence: TGTGCCACGCGATCACCCGACAGGGCCCCGCTGAACACTGAAGCTTTCTTT. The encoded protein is CATRSPDRAPLNTEAFF.

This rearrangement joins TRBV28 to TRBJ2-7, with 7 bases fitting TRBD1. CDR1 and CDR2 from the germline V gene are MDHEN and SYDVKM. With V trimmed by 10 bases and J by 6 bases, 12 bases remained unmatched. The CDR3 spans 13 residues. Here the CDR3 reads CATSGRGQGEQYF. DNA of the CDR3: TGTGCCACCTCGGGAAGGGGGCAAGGCGAGCAGTACTTC.

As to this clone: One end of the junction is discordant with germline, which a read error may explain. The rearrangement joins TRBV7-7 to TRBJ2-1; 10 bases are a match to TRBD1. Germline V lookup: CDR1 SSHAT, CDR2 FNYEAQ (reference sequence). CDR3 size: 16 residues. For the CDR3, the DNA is TGTGCTAGCAGCCCGGATAGTGGGGGACAGGGGAATGAGCAGTTCTTC. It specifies CASSPDSGGQGNEQFF.

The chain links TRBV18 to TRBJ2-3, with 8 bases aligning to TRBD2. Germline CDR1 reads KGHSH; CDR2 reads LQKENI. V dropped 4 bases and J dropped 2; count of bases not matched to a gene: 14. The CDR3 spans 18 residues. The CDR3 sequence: CASSLYQTSGANTDTQYF. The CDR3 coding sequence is TGTGCCAGCTCACTCTACCAAACTAGCGGCGCTAACACAGATACGCAGTATTTT.

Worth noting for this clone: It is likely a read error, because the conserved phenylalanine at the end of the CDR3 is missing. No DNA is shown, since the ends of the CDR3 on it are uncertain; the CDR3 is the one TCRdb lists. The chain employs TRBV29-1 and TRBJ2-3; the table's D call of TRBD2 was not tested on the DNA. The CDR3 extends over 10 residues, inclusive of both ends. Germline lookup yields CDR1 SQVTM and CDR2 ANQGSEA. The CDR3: CSVGMLAGSR.

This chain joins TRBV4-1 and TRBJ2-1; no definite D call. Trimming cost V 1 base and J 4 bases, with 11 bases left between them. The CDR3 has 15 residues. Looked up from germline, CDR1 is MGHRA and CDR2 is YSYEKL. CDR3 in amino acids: CASSQVPAQYNEQFF. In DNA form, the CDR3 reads TGCGCCAGCAGCCAAGTTCCGGCACAGTACAATGAGCAGTTCTTC.

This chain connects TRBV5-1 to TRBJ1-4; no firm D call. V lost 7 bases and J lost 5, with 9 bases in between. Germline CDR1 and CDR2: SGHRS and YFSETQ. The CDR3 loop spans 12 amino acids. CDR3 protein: CASGSGNEKLFF. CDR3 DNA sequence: TGCGCCAGCGGGAGTGGGAATGAAAAACTGTTTTTT.

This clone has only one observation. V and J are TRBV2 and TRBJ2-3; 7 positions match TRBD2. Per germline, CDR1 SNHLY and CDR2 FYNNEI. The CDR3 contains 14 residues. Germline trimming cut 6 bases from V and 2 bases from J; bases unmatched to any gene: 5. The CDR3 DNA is TGTGCCAGCAGGGCACTAGCGAACACAGATACGCAGTATTTT. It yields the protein CASRALANTDTQYF.

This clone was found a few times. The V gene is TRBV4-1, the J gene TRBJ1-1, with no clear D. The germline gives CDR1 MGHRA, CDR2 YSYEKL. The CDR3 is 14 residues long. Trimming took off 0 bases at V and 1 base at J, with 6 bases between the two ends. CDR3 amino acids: CASSQEHANTEAFF. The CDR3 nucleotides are TGCGCCAGCAGCCAAGAACACGCGAACACTGAAGCTTTCTTT.

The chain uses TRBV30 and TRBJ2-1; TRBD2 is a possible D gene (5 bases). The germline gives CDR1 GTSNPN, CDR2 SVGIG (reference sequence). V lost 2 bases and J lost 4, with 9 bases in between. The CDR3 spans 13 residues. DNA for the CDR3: TGTGCCTGGAGTAGCGGAACATACAATGAGCAGTTCTTC. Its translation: CAWSSGTYNEQFF.

The CDR3 DNA reads TGTGCCAGTGCGCCGGACGGGGGGTACGAGCAGTACTTC. Translated, it gives CASAPDGGYEQYF. The genes are TRBV28 and TRBJ2-7; 7 bases match TRBD2. The germline V gene encodes CDR1 MDHEN and CDR2 SYDVKM. V was pared by 9 bases and J by 4 bases, with 9 bases of the junction left unmatched. This CDR3 comprises 13 residues. The full variable domain, its missing parts supplied by reference TRBV28 and TRBJ2-7, is DVKVTQSSRYLVKRTGEKVFLECVQDMDHENMFWYRQDPGLGLRLIYFSYDVKMKEKGDIPEGYSVSREKKERFSLILESASTNQTSMYLCASAPDGGYEQYFGPGTRLTVT.

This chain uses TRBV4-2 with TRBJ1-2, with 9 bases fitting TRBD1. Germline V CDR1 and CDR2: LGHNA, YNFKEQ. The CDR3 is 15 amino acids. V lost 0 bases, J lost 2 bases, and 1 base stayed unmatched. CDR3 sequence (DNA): TGTGCCAGCAGCCAAGATGGGACAGGGAACTATGGCTACACCTTC. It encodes CASSQDGTGNYGYTF.

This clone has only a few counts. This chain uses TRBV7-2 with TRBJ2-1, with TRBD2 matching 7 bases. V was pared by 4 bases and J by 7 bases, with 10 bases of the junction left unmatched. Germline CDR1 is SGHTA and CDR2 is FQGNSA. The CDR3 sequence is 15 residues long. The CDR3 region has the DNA TGTGCCAGCAGCTCGCCTAGCGGCCTATGGAATGAGCAGTTCTTC. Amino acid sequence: CASSSPSGLWNEQFF.

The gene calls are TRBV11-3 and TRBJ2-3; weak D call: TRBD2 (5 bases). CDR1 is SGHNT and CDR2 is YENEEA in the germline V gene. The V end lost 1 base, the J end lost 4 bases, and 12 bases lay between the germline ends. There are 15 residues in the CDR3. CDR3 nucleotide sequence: TGTGCCAGCAGCTTAGTGGTGGGAGCCCCAGATACGCAGTATTTT. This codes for CASSLVVGAPDTQYF.

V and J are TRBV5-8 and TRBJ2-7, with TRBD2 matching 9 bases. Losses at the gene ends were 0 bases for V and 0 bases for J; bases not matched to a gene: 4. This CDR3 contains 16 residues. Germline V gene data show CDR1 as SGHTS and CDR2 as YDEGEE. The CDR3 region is CASSLELAGHSYEQYF. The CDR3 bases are TGTGCCAGCAGCTTGGAACTAGCGGGTCACTCCTACGAGCAGTACTTC.

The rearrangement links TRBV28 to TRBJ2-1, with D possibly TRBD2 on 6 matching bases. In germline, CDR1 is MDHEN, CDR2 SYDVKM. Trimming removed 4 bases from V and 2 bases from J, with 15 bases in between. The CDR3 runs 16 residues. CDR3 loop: CASSSSSGEAYNEQFF. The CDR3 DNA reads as TGTGCCAGCAGTTCCTCTTCGGGAGAGGCCTACAATGAGCAGTTCTTC.

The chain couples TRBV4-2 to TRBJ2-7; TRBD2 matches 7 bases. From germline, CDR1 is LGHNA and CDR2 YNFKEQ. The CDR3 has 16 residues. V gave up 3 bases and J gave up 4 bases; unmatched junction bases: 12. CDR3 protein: CASSQGLGAGEYEQYF. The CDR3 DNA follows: TGTGCCAGCAGCCAGGGCCTTGGGGCGGGGGAATACGAGCAGTACTTC.

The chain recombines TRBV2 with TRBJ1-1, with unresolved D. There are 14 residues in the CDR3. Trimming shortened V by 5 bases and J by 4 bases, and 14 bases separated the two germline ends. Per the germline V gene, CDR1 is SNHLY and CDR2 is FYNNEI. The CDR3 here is CASSRRPSGTEAFF. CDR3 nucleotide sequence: TGTGCCAGCAGTCGGCGCCCTTCGGGCACTGAAGCTTTCTTT.

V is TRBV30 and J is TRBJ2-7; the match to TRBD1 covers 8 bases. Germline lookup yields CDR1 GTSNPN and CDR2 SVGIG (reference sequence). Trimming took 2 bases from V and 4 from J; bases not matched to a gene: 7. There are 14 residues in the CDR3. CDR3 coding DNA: TGTGCCTGGAGTCAAAAGACAGGGGCGTACGAGCAGTACTTC. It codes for CAWSQKTGAYEQYF.

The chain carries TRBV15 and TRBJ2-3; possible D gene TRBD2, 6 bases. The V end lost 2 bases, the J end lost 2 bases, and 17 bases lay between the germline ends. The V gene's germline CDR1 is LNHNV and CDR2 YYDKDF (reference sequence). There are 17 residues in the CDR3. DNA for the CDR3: TGTGCCACCAGCAGACCTTCTCGGGACTTGTACACAGATACGCAGTATTTT. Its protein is CATSRPSRDLYTDTQYF.

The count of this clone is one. The CDR3 DNA reads as TGTGCCAGCAGCTTAGTTGGAGCGGCGAGCTCCTACGAGCAGTACTTC. Protein: CASSLVGAASSYEQYF. The chain uses TRBV7-8 and TRBJ2-7; maybe TRBD2 (5 bases). The V and J ends lost 1 base and 0 bases respectively, with 13 bases between them. Looked up from germline, CDR1 is SGHVS and CDR2 is FQNEAQ. This CDR3 is built from 16 residues.

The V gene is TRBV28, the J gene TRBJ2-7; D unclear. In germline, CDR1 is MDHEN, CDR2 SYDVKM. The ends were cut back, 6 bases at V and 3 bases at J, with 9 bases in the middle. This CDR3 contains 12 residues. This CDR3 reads CASSKQLYEQYF. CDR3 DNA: TGTGCCAGCAGCAAACAGCTCTACGAGCAGTACTTC. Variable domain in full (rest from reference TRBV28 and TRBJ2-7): DVKVTQSSRYLVKRTGEKVFLECVQDMDHENMFWYRQDPGLGLRLIYFSYDVKMKEKGDIPEGYSVSREKKERFSLILESASTNQTSMYLCASSKQLYEQYFGPGTRLTVT.

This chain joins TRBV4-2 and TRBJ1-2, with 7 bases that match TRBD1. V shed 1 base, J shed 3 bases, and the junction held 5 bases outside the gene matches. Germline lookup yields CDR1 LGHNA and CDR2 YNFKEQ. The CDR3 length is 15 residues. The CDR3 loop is CASSQGTGDDYGYTF. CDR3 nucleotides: TGTGCCAGCAGCCAAGGAACAGGGGATGACTATGGCTACACCTTC.

CDR3 amino acids: CASSQGQGETDTQYF. Written as DNA, the CDR3 is TGTGCCAGCAGCCAGGGACAGGGGGAGACAGATACGCAGTATTTT. The chain joins TRBV4-2 to TRBJ2-3; 11 bases are a match to TRBD1. The CDR3 is made up of 15 amino acids. The V gene's germline CDR1 is LGHNA and CDR2 YNFKEQ. V gave up 3 bases and J gave up 3 bases; unmatched junction bases: 2.

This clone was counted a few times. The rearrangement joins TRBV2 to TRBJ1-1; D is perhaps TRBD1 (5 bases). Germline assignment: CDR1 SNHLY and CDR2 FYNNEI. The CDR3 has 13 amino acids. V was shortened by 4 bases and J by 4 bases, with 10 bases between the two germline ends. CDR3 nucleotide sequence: TGTGCCAGCAGTGCGAACGGGGGCACTGAAGCTTTCTTT. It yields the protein CASSANGGTEAFF.

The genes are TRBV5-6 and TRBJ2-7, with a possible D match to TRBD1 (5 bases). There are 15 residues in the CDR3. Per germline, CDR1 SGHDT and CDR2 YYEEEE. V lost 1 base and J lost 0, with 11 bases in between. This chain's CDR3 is CASSLREQDSYEQYF. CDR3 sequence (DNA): TGTGCCAGCAGCTTGCGCGAACAGGACTCCTACGAGCAGTACTTC. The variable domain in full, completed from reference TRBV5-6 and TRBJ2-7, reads DAGVTQSPTHLIKTRGQQVTLRCSPKSGHDTVSWYQQALGQGPQFIFQYYEEEERQRGNFPDRFSGHQFPNYSSELNVNALLLGDSALYLCASSLREQDSYEQYFGPGTRLTVT.

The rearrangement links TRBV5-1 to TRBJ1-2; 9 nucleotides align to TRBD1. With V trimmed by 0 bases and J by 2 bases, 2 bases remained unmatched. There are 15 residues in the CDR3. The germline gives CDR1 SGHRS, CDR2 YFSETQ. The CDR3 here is CASSLEGQGNYGYTF. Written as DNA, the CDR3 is TGCGCCAGCAGCTTGGAGGGACAGGGAAACTATGGCTACACCTTC.

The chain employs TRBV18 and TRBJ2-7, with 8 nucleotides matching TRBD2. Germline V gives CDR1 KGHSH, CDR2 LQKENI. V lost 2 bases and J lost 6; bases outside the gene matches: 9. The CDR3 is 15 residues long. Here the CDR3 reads CASSPGGREVAEQYF. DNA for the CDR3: TGTGCCAGCTCACCAGGTGGGCGGGAGGTGGCCGAGCAGTACTTC.

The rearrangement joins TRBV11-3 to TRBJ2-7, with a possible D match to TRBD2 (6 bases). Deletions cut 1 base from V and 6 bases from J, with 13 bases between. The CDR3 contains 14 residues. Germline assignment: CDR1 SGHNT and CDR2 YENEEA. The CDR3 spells CASSLGGGRVEQYF. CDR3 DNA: TGTGCCAGCAGCTTAGGGGGAGGTAGGGTCGAGCAGTACTTC.

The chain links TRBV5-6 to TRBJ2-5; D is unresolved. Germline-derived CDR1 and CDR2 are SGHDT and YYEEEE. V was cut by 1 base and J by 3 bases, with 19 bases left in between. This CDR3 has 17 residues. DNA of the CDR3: TGTGCCAGCAGCTTGAGGCTAGACTTACCATCGAAAGAGACCCAGTACTTC. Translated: CASSLRLDLPSKETQYF.

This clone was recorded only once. The DNA for the CDR3 is TGCGCCAGCAGTGATTCGGGGGACCCCCATGGGAACACTGAAGCTTTCTTT. Translating it yields CASSDSGDPHGNTEAFF. The chain uses TRBV10-1 and TRBJ1-1, with a weak D call TRBD1 (5 bases). CDR3 size: 17 residues. Trimming shortened V by 3 bases and J by 1 base, and 18 bases separated the two germline ends. Germline CDR1 is WNHNN and CDR2 is SYGVQD (reference sequence).